These T cell receptor beta chains were read from a single sample in a study of vaccination and CD4 T cells after COVID-19. From the PCR reads, TCRdb called clonotypes with MiXCR, one entry per CDR3 protein. Among approximately 9,300 distinct CDR3 sequences, over 30% were seen once, and the ten largest hold approximately 19%. No antigen is known for these receptors. Sequencing used CD4+ T cells from blood, cultured in vitro. These receptors were obtained from a human donor in good health. Each CDR3 is given with its conserved first and last residue. Each record gives: clone size, CDR3 length, V gene, D gene, J gene, CDR3 protein, CDR3 DNA. D genes are given only for firm matches. The size of a clone is reported for some rows only, either as once, few or many, or as a class for expanded clones.

-	12	TRBV20-1	-	TRBJ2-7	CSAWTELREQYF	TGCAGTGCTTGGACTGAGCTCCGCGAGCAGTACTTC
few	17	TRBV4-2	TRBD1	TRBJ1-1	CASSQNTGTGMNTEAFF	TGTGCCAGCAGCCAAAACACCGGGACAGGTATGAACACTGAAGCTTTCTTT
few	15	TRBV28	TRBD2	TRBJ2-3	CASRGTSVSTDTQYF	TGTGCCAGCAGAGGGACTAGCGTTAGCACAGATACGCAGTATTTT
-	15	TRBV10-3	-	TRBJ1-1	CAISERLGTNTEAFF	TGTGCCATCAGCGAGAGGTTGGGGACTAACACTGAAGCTTTCTTT
-	16	TRBV6-2/TRBV6-3	-	TRBJ2-7	CASSYEAGWHYYEQYF	TGTGCCAGCAGTTACGAGGCAGGCTGGCACTACTACGAGCAGTACTTC
few	17	TRBV7-2	TRBD2	TRBJ2-7	CASSLGLAGGTSYEQYF	TGTGCCAGCAGCTTAGGACTAGCGGGAGGGACCTCCTACGAGCAGTACTTC
-	14	TRBV7-2	TRBD1	TRBJ2-7	CASSPIRQGTEQYF	TGTGCCAGCAGCCCGATCCGACAGGGGACCGAGCAGTACTTC
-	16	TRBV5-1	TRBD1	TRBJ2-5	CASSLLGTGGLETQYF	TGCGCCAGCAGCCTCCTTGGGACAGGGGGCTTAGAGACCCAGTACTTC
few	15	TRBV7-2	-	TRBJ2-3	CASSKRSGSTDTQYF	TGTGCCAGCAGCAAACGGAGCGGGAGCACAGATACGCAGTATTTT
-	15	TRBV5-6	-	TRBJ1-5	CASSYQGRVNQPQHF	TGTGCCAGCAGCTACCAAGGCAGGGTCAACCAGCCCCAGCATTTT
-	14	TRBV19	TRBD1	TRBJ1-2	CASSPDRGGFGYTF	TGTGCCAGTAGTCCAGACAGGGGAGGATTTGGCTACACCTTC
-	16	TRBV5-1	TRBD1	TRBJ2-1	CASRPGWDSMYYEQFF	TGCGCCAGCAGACCGGGCTGGGACAGCATGTACTATGAGCAGTTCTTC
-	15	TRBV27	TRBD1	TRBJ2-3	CASSFGTGWTDTQYF	TGTGCCAGCAGTTTTGGGACAGGATGGACAGATACGCAGTATTTT
-	12	TRBV11-2	-	TRBJ1-2	CTSSLDSYGYTF	TGTACCAGCAGCTTAGACAGCTATGGCTACACCTTC
-	13	TRBV6-2/TRBV6-3	TRBD1	TRBJ2-5	CASSYGQGETQYF	TGTGCCAGCAGTTACGGACAGGGGGAGACCCAGTACTTC